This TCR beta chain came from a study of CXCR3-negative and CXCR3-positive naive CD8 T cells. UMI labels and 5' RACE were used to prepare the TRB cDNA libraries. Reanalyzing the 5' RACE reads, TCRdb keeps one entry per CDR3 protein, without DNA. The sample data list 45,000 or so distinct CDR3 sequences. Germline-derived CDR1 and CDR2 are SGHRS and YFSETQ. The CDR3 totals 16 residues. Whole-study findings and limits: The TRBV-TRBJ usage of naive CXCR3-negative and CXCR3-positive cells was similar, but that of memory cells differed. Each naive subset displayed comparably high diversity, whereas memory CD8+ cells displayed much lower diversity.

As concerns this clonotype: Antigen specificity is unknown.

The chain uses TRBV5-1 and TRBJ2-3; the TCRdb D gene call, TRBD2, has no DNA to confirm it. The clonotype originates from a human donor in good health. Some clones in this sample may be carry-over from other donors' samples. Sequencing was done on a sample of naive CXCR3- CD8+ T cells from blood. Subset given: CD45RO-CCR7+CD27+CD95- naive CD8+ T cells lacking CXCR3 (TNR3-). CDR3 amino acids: CASSARTSGSTDTQYF. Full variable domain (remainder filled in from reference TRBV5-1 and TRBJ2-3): KAGVTQTPRYLIKTRGQQVTLSCSPISGHRSVSWYQQTPGQGLQFLFEYFSETQRNKGNFPGRFSGRQFSNSRSEMNVSTLELGDSALYLCASSARTSGSTDTQYFGPGTRLTVL.